Presented here are 14 T cell receptor beta chains from one specimen sequenced in a study of tumor-infiltrating lymphocytes in primary liver carcinoma. Total RNA (approximately 0.5 ug) served as template for TCR beta cDNA synthesis primed by a constant-region primer. Three nested multiplex PCR rounds of slightly modified ARM-PCR generated TCR beta libraries. The first two PCR rounds used TRBV1-TRBV30 primers with a Cbeta primer, 9 to 10 cycles each. TCRdb processed the multiplex PCR reads anew with MiXCR; each CDR3 protein has one entry. In the table there are about 310,000 distinct CDR3 sequences, 50% to 75% of which are singletons. Germline DNA was also extracted, and blood RNA was taken from unsorted whole blood. The sample consisted of peripheral blood. All receptors derive from a woman in her twenties or thirties with primary liver carcinoma and hepatitis B virus infection.

J is TRBJ2-5 and V is TRBV9; D is undetermined. The V and J ends lost 0 bases and 0 bases respectively, with 9 bases between them. The CDR3 is 15 residues long. In germline, CDR1 is SGDLS, CDR2 YYNGEE. The CDR3 loop reads CASSVGASHQETQYF. The CDR3, as DNA: TGTGCCAGCAGCGTAGGCGCATCGCACCAAGAGACCCAGTACTTC.

In regard to this clonotype: A much more abundant neighbour one base away suggests this may be a read error. J is TRBJ1-1 and V is TRBV6-1; a possible D gene is TRBD1 (6 bases). This CDR3 comprises 14 residues. The germline CDR1 and CDR2 sequences are MNHNS and SASEGT. The germline V and J ends were trimmed by 6 bases and 7 bases, with 18 bases remaining between them. The CDR3 nucleotides read TGTGCCAGCAGCTACCGTAGTGGGGACATTGAAGCTTTCTTT. Encoded protein: CASSYRSGDIEAFF.

This sequence joins TRBV19 and TRBJ2-1; weak D call: TRBD2 (5 bases). This CDR3 contains 13 residues. Germline CDR1 and CDR2: LNHDA and SQIVND (reference sequence). The germline V and J ends were trimmed by 5 bases and 2 bases, with 7 bases remaining between them. CDR3 amino acids: CASSSAAYNEQFF. In nucleotides, the CDR3 is TGTGCCAGTAGTTCAGCGGCCTACAATGAGCAGTTCTTC.

This rearrangement joins TRBV6-5 to TRBJ2-5; the D is unclear. The CDR3 length is 13 residues. V was shortened by 5 bases and J by 2 bases, with 9 bases between the two germline ends. CDR1 and CDR2 from the germline V gene are MNHEY and SVGAGI. The CDR3 loop is CASSGHQQETQYF. The CDR3 DNA reads as TGTGCCAGCAGTGGGCACCAACAAGAGACCCAGTACTTC.

The sample holds a few counts of this clonotype. This may arise from a read error, as a much more abundant clone is one base away. The V gene is TRBV11-2, the J gene TRBJ1-5; the D is unclear. Germline CDR1 is SGHAT and CDR2 is FQNNGV. This CDR3 is built from 15 residues. The CDR3 nucleotides read TGTGCCAGCAACTTAGATACGGGCGGACTTCAGCCCCAGCATTTT. Encoded protein: CASNLDTGGLQPQHF.

As concerns this clonotype: One junction end disagrees with the germline gene, perhaps due to a read error. The genes are TRBV10-3 and TRBJ2-3, with D perhaps being TRBD1 or TRBD2 (7 bases each). There are 14 residues in the CDR3. Germline V CDR1 and CDR2: ENHRY, SYGVKD. CDR3 protein: CVISSQGGYDTQYF. CDR3 sequence (DNA): TGTGTCATCAGCTCCCAGGGGGGGTATGATACGCAGTATTTT.

The rearrangement uses TRBV29-1 and TRBJ1-5, with 7 bases fitting TRBD1. Germline CDR1 reads SQVTM; CDR2 reads ANQGSEA. The length of the CDR3 is 13 residues. CDR3 amino acids: CNARTGDNQPQHF. The CDR3 bases are TGCAACGCTAGGACAGGAGACAATCAGCCCCAGCATTTT.

The chain couples TRBV4-1 to TRBJ2-1, with D unclear. The CDR3 extends over 14 amino acids. The V gene lost 1 base and the J gene lost 7 bases, with 11 bases spanning the gap. Germline V gene data show CDR1 as MGHRA and CDR2 as YSYEKL. The CDR3 nucleotides are TGCGCCAGCAGCCAAGGCCCTTTTTGGAATGAGCAGTTCTTC. This sequence encodes CASSQGPFWNEQFF.

Note on this clonotype: Just one base apart from a much larger clone, this may be a read error. In this CDR3 the conserved last residue, phenylalanine or tryptophan, is missing, so a read error is likely. The chain recombines TRBV29-1 with TRBJ2-1, with 15 bases lining up with TRBD2. V was pared by 6 bases and J by 8 bases, with 14 bases of the junction left unmatched. This CDR3 has 17 residues. Germline V gene data show CDR1 as SQVTM and CDR2 as ANQGSEA. CDR3 DNA: TGCAGCGTCAGCCTGAGGACTAGCGGGAGGGTGAGCGATGAGCAGTTCTTA. It codes for CSVSLRTSGRVSDEQFL.

About this clonotype: A much larger clone lies a single base off, so this may be a read error. V and J are TRBV29-1 and TRBJ2-7; D unclear. V lost 7 bases and J lost 7, with 17 bases in between. Germline-derived CDR1 and CDR2 are SQVTM and ANQGSEA. This CDR3 is built from 12 residues. CDR3 sequence reads: CSAVFRLREQYF. The CDR3 DNA reads TGCAGCGCCGTTTTCAGGCTGAGGGAGCAGTACTTC.

This sequence joins TRBV24-1 and TRBJ2-3, with D unclear. The CDR3 has 13 residues. Germline lookup yields CDR1 KGHDR and CDR2 SFDVKD. Written as DNA, the CDR3 is TGTACCGCCAGTGTCGGGAGCACAGATACGCAGTATTTT. Translation gives CTASVGSTDTQYF.

Points on this clonotype: Germline and junction disagree at one end, which may indicate a read error. CDR3 amino acids: CASRLAPTSPPKYTGELFF. The CDR3 bases are TGTGCCAGCAGATTAGCACCTACCTCGCCCCCTAAGTACACCGGGGAGCTGTTTTTT. The chain carries TRBV12-3 or TRBV12-4 and TRBJ2-2; D gene ambiguous. This CDR3 spans 19 amino acids.

This clonotype was detected ten times or more. The chain links TRBV11-2 to TRBJ2-7; D is undetermined. Germline lookup yields CDR1 SGHAT and CDR2 FQNNGV. Between the trimmed V and J ends, which lost 5 bases and 3 bases, there was a span of 23 bases. CDR3 length: 17 amino acids. CDR3 sequence (DNA): TGTGCCAGCAGCCTACGTCCGGCTTCTACGCAATACTACGAGCAGTACTTC. Protein product: CASSLRPASTQYYEQYF.

This clonotype was observed a single time. This could be a read error, since a much larger clone is one nucleotide away. The rearrangement links TRBV12-5 to TRBJ1-5; D remains unclear. CDR3 size: 13 residues. Germline-derived CDR1 and CDR2 are LGHNT and FRNRAP. The CDR3 loop is CASGLVSNRPQHF. DNA for the CDR3: TGTGCTAGTGGTTTGGTTAGCAATCGGCCCCAGCATTTT.